This T cell receptor beta chain emerged from a study of blood T cell repertoires in COVID-19. The wider study: Donors in the United States, Italy and Spain gave samples during acute or convalescent COVID-19. PBMCs, B-cell-depleted T cells, or T cells were the source of the cDNA or gDNA that made up the material.

Per the original data handling: Amplifying reference gene primers gave estimates of nucleated cell counts. Clones were sequenced by immunoSEQ multiplex PCR, and TCRdb holds only the in-frame ones, with some missing. From that table come the V and J calls and clone size; the DNA was used to work out D and trimming. The data contain approximately 250,000 clones, 84% of them seen just once; the ten biggest clones take up less than 4.5%. The origin of this receptor is a man aged 45-65 years with acute or convalescent COVID-19. Sequencing used peripheral blood.

The DNA of the CDR3 is TGTGCCAGCAGCTTAGCTCCTGGGACTAGCGGCTACAATGAGCAGTTCTTC. This codes for CASSLAPGTSGYNEQFF. The V and J genes are TRBV11-3 and TRBJ2-1; 11 bases match TRBD2. The CDR3 has 17 residues. The ends lost 1 base at V and 3 bases at J; junction bases unmatched: 5. CDR1 SGHNT and CDR2 YENEEA come from the germline V gene.